These 10 T cell receptor beta chains were all obtained from the same sample, sequenced in a study of long-term antiretroviral therapy in people with HIV. Sequencing relied on immunoSEQ assay v3.0, run at survey level. Clones were sequenced by immunoSEQ multiplex PCR, and TCRdb holds only the in-frame ones, with some missing. The data show roughly 30,000 clones, with 70% to 90% seen just once and 7% to 10% held by the top ten. Here the sequenced sample was unsorted PBMCs, taken less than 5 years after starting antiretroviral therapy. These receptor sequences come from a middle-aged man with HIV.

The chain carries TRBV5-1 and TRBJ2-3; D is perhaps TRBD1 or TRBD2 (5 bases each). The V end lost 4 bases, the J end lost 1 base, and 7 bases lay between the germline ends. The CDR3 sequence is 13 residues long. Germline CDR1 reads SGHRS; CDR2 reads YFSETQ. The CDR3 protein is CASSRDRTDTQYF. CDR3 DNA: TGCGCCAGCAGCCGGGACCGCACAGATACGCAGTATTTT.

The genes are TRBV18 and TRBJ1-1; no reliable D call. V was trimmed by 2 bases and J by 5 bases, leaving 15 bases between them. This CDR3 spans 15 amino acids. CDR1 is KGHSH and CDR2 is LQKENI in the germline V gene. The CDR3 region has the DNA TGTGCCAGCTCACCAGATGGACGAGGGCAAACTGAAGCTTTCTTT. Amino acids: CASSPDGRGQTEAFF. Full variable domain (rest looked up from reference TRBV18 and TRBJ1-1): NAGVMQNPRHLVRRRGQEARLRCSPMKGHSHVYWYRQLPEEGLKFMVYLQKENIIDESGMPKERFSAEFPKEGPSILRIQQVVRGDSAAYFCASSPDGRGQTEAFFGQGTRLTVV.

This clone was observed a handful of times. This chain joins TRBV4-1 and TRBJ2-7; D possibly corresponds to TRBD1 (6 bases). With 3 bases removed from V and 0 bases from J, the gap between germline ends came to 9 bases. Germline V gives CDR1 MGHRA, CDR2 YSYEKL. This CDR3 has 14 residues. The CDR3 loop reads CASSHEQGSYEQYF. The CDR3 nucleotides are TGCGCCAGCAGCCATGAACAGGGCTCCTACGAGCAGTACTTC.

The chain combines TRBV7-6 with TRBJ2-7; D is tentatively TRBD1 or TRBD2 (5 bases each). Germline V gene data show CDR1 as SGHVS and CDR2 as FNYEAQ. Trimming left V 5 bases short and J 4 bases short, with 15 bases between. This CDR3 is built from 14 residues. Here the CDR3 DNA reads TGTGCCAGCAGCCCTACCCGGGGCCGATACGAGCAGTACTTC. Residues: CASSPTRGRYEQYF.

The V gene is TRBV5-1, the J gene TRBJ2-2; weak D call: TRBD1 (5 bases). The germline CDR1 and CDR2 sequences are SGHRS and YFSETQ. V lost 0 bases, J lost 4 bases, and 16 bases lay in between. CDR3 length equals 17 residues. CDR3 loop: CASSLAGLGRGTGELFF. CDR3 DNA: TGCGCCAGCAGCTTGGCCGGCTTGGGGCGTGGCACCGGGGAGCTGTTTTTT.

The V gene is TRBV18, the J gene TRBJ1-1; 9 bases fit TRBD1. CDR1 is KGHSH and CDR2 is LQKENI in the germline V gene. J was trimmed by 2 bases and V by 6 bases; bases with no gene match: 4. The CDR3 has 14 amino acids. This chain's CDR3 is CASSRGQGNTEAFF. The CDR3 region has the DNA TGTGCCAGCTCCCGGGGACAGGGAAACACTGAAGCTTTCTTT. Full variable domain (remainder filled in from reference TRBV18 and TRBJ1-1): NAGVMQNPRHLVRRRGQEARLRCSPMKGHSHVYWYRQLPEEGLKFMVYLQKENIIDESGMPKERFSAEFPKEGPSILRIQQVVRGDSAAYFCASSRGQGNTEAFFGQGTRLTVV.

The chain uses TRBV9 and TRBJ2-7; 9 bases fit TRBD1. There are 15 residues in the CDR3. The V gene end was trimmed by 0 bases and the J gene end by 3 bases; junction bases not matched to a gene: 4. The germline V gene encodes CDR1 SGDLS and CDR2 YYNGEE. In nucleotides, the CDR3 is TGTGCCAGCAGCGTAGGGATGGGACAGGGCTACGAGCAGTACTTC. This gives the protein CASSVGMGQGYEQYF.

CDR3 protein: CASSTRGMNTEAFF. The CDR3 nucleotides are TGTGCCAGCAGTACCAGGGGGATGAACACTGAAGCTTTCTTT. The chain couples TRBV27 to TRBJ1-1; 7 bases are a match to TRBD1. V lost 5 bases to trimming and J lost 0 bases; unmatched junction nucleotides: 3. Germline V lookup: CDR1 MNHEY, CDR2 SMNVEV (reference sequence). The CDR3 spans 14 residues.

The gene calls are TRBV2 and TRBJ2-7; maybe TRBD1 (5 bases). CDR1 and CDR2 from the germline V gene are SNHLY and FYNNEI. The CDR3 loop spans 12 amino acids. V was shortened by 6 bases and J by 0 bases, with 6 bases between the two germline ends. The CDR3 sequence is CASRRGSYEQYF. The CDR3 nucleotides read TGTGCCAGCAGAAGGGGCTCCTACGAGCAGTACTTC.

The rearrangement links TRBV19 to TRBJ2-1; 10 bases line up with TRBD2. V lost 5 bases, J lost 4 bases, and 8 bases stayed unmatched. CDR1 LNHDA and CDR2 SQIVND come from the germline V gene (reference sequence). The CDR3 contains 16 residues. The CDR3 is CASSATGTSVYNEQFF. The CDR3 DNA follows: TGTGCCAGTAGTGCCACCGGGACTAGCGTTTACAATGAGCAGTTCTTC. Supplemented by reference TRBV19 and TRBJ2-1, the full variable domain reads DGGITQSPKYLFRKEGQNVTLSCEQNLNHDAMYWYRQDPGQGLRLIYYSQIVNDFQKGDIAEGYSVSREKKESFPLTVTSAQKNPTAFYLCASSATGTSVYNEQFFGPGTRLTVL.